A single sample is the source of the 31 T cell receptor beta chains below, sequenced in a study of T cells in Graves' hyperthyroidism and ophthalmopathy. The CDR3 regions of TCR beta were amplified from RNA transcripts. The HTBI primer set served for first-round RT-PCR of the TCR CDR3. TCRdb reanalysed the multiplex PCR reads using MiXCR and keeps one entry per CDR3 protein. The sample lists approximately 300,000 distinct CDR3 sequences; roughly 19% were seen once. Sequenced sample: blood. These receptors came from a man over 45 with Graves' ophthalmopathy.

This clonotype has a count of ten or more. This chain uses TRBV7-9 with TRBJ2-1; 10 nucleotides align to TRBD2. The CDR3 has 15 residues. V shed 7 bases and J 2 bases; nucleotides not matched to a gene: 5. Per germline, CDR1 SEHNR and CDR2 FQNEAQ (reference sequence). The CDR3 nucleotides read TGTGCCAGCACCTCACTAGCGGGAACCTACAATGAGCAGTTCTTC. This sequence encodes CASTSLAGTYNEQFF. The complete variable domain, with remaining parts taken from reference TRBV7-9 and TRBJ2-1, reads DTGVSQNPRHKITKRGQNVTFRCDPISEHNRLYWYRQTLGQGPEFLTYFQNEAQLEKSRLLSDRFSAERPKGSFSTLEIQRTEQGDSAMYLCASTSLAGTYNEQFFGPGTRLTVL.

This clonotype was found many times. V usage is TRBV6-1 and J usage is TRBJ2-7; no clear D gene. The germline CDR1 and CDR2 sequences are MNHNS and SASEGT. CDR3 length: 14 residues. The V and J ends lost 3 bases and 0 bases respectively, with 9 bases between them. CDR3 loop: CASSDALGSYEQYF. The CDR3 DNA reads as TGTGCCAGCAGTGACGCTTTGGGCTCCTACGAGCAGTACTTC.

The CDR3 here is CASSYGQTNTEAFF. In DNA form, the CDR3 reads TGTGCCAGCAGCTACGGACAGACGAACACTGAAGCTTTCTTT. V gene TRBV7-9 combines with J gene TRBJ1-1; the D gene is possibly TRBD1 (6 bases). The V end was cut by 4 bases, the J end by 1 base, with 10 bases between. The CDR3 loop spans 14 amino acids. Per germline, CDR1 SEHNR and CDR2 FQNEAQ (reference sequence). Looking up the rest from reference TRBV7-9 and TRBJ1-1 gives the full variable domain: DTGVSQNPRHKITKRGQNVTFRCDPISEHNRLYWYRQTLGQGPEFLTYFQNEAQLEKSRLLSDRFSAERPKGSFSTLEIQRTEQGDSAMYLCASSYGQTNTEAFFGQGTRLTVV.

This clonotype was recorded a few times. This chain links TRBV10-3 with TRBJ2-1, with 8 nucleotides matching TRBD1. CDR3 size: 13 residues. The V gene end was trimmed by 4 bases and the J gene end by 12 bases; junction bases not matched to a gene: 8. The germline V gene has CDR1 ENHRY and CDR2 SYGVKD. The CDR3 sequence is CAISGGQGPTQFF. CDR3 nucleotides: TGTGCCATCAGTGGCGGACAGGGCCCTACGCAGTTCTTC.

This clonotype was seen repeatedly, ten times or more. This sequence joins TRBV6-1 and TRBJ2-7; possibly TRBD1 for D (5 bases). Germline V gene lookup returns CDR1 MNHNS and CDR2 SASEGT. CDR3 size: 12 residues. Trimming took 8 bases from V and 5 from J, leaving 13 bases between them. Here the CDR3 reads CASAQGNNEQYF. CDR3 DNA sequence: TGTGCCAGCGCCCAGGGAAACAACGAGCAGTACTTC.

This clonotype occurred many times. The chain recombines TRBV30 with TRBJ1-1; D ambiguous. The germline V gene has CDR1 GTSNPN and CDR2 SVGIG (reference sequence). The CDR3 has 10 amino acids. V was trimmed by 2 bases and J by 8 bases, leaving 6 bases between them. The CDR3 sequence is CAWSQREAFF. The CDR3 nucleotides are TGTGCCTGGAGTCAGAGGGAAGCTTTCTTT. The full variable domain, with the rest looked up from reference TRBV30 and TRBJ1-1, is SQTIHQWPATLVQPVGSPLSLECTVEGTSNPNLYWYRQAAGRGLQLLFYSVGIGQISSEVPQNLSASRPQDRQFILSSKKLLLSDSGFYLCAWSQREAFFGQGTRLTVV.

The chain carries TRBV4-2 and TRBJ1-2; 7 positions agree with TRBD1. This CDR3 is built from 18 residues. The J segment lost 8 bases and the V segment lost 2 bases, leaving 20 bases of the junction unmatched. CDR1 is LGHNA and CDR2 is YNFKEQ in the germline V gene. The CDR3 bases are TGTGCCAGCAGCCAAAATTCCGGACAGGCACATTCGTCGGGAGGCTACACCTTC. This codes for CASSQNSGQAHSSGGYTF.

This clonotype appeared many times. The chain combines TRBV20-1 with TRBJ1-5; maybe TRBD1 (6 bases). Between the trimmed V and J ends, which lost 3 bases and 11 bases, there was a span of 17 bases. The germline gives CDR1 DFQATT, CDR2 SNEGSKA (reference sequence). There are 13 residues in the CDR3. The CDR3 sequence: CSASGGRALAQHF. The DNA of the CDR3 is TGCAGTGCTAGTGGGGGCAGGGCCCTGGCCCAGCATTTT.

This clonotype was seen at least ten times. The chain carries TRBV3-1 and TRBJ2-5, with D possibly TRBD2 on 5 matching bases. From germline, CDR1 is LGHDT and CDR2 YNNKEL (reference sequence). There are 13 residues in the CDR3. V lost 4 bases and J 5 bases, leaving 11 bases between the germline ends. The DNA for the CDR3 is TGTGCCAGCAGCCCCAATAGCGCGGAGACCCAGTACTTC. Translation gives CASSPNSAETQYF.

This clonotype was observed many times. V and J are TRBV5-1 and TRBJ2-3; D not resolved. The CDR3 loop spans 16 amino acids. Per the germline V gene, CDR1 is SGHRS and CDR2 is YFSETQ. Deletions cut 3 bases from V and 1 base from J, with 15 bases between. CDR3 loop: CASSSILGLGTDTQYF. CDR3 coding DNA: TGCGCCAGCAGCTCTATCCTGGGATTGGGCACAGATACGCAGTATTTT.

This clonotype has more than one count but fewer than ten. This chain links TRBV28 with TRBJ1-5; D perhaps matches TRBD1 (5 bases). The V and J ends lost 3 bases and 7 bases respectively, with 16 bases between them. The CDR3 totals 15 residues. Germline CDR1 reads MDHEN; CDR2 reads SYDVKM. The CDR3 reads CASSLPGPKGQPQHF. CDR3 DNA: TGTGCCAGCAGTTTGCCCGGGCCCAAGGGGCAGCCCCAGCATTTT.

This chain joins TRBV15 and TRBJ2-6; no clear D. The V gene's germline CDR1 is LNHNV and CDR2 YYDKDF (reference sequence). V was pared by 0 bases and J by 1 base, with 4 bases between. CDR3 length: 15 amino acids. DNA for the CDR3: TGTGCCACCAGCAGAGATCCGTCTGGGGCCAACGTCCTGACTTTC. It translates to CATSRDPSGANVLTF.

The J gene is TRBJ2-5, the V gene TRBV20-1; D perhaps matches TRBD1 (5 bases). The CDR3 contains 16 residues. The V gene's germline CDR1 is DFQATT and CDR2 SNEGSKA (reference sequence). V lost 2 bases and J lost 5, with 21 bases in between. The CDR3 DNA reads TGCAGTGCTAGATTAGTCGAGACAGAGGCGCGGGAGACCCAGTACTTC. Translated: CSARLVETEARETQYF.

This clonotype was observed at least ten times. The V and J genes are TRBV28 and TRBJ1-2, with 8 bases identical to TRBD1. The V gene end was trimmed by 4 bases and the J gene end by 3 bases; junction bases not matched to a gene: 4. Germline lookup yields CDR1 MDHEN and CDR2 SYDVKM. The CDR3 has 14 amino acids. CDR3 in amino acids: CASSSQGEDYGYTF. CDR3 coding DNA: TGTGCCAGCAGTTCACAGGGGGAAGACTATGGCTACACCTTC.

This clonotype showed up just a few times. This chain links TRBV20-1 with TRBJ2-1; 16 bases agree with TRBD2. Trimming at V came to 7 bases and at J to 6 bases, leaving 12 bases not matched to a gene. The CDR3 extends over 17 amino acids. Looked up from germline, CDR1 is DFQATT and CDR2 is SNEGSKA (reference sequence). As DNA, the CDR3 is TGCAGTGGTCTAGTCGGTGGGACTAGCGGGAGGGCCAATGAGCAGTTCTTC. The encoded protein is CSGLVGGTSGRANEQFF.

A word on this clonotype: An end of the junction differs from the germline gene, which may be a read error. The V call is TRBV6-9, the J call TRBJ1-2, with no clear D. Germline values: CDR1 MNHGY, CDR2 SVAAGI. This CDR3 region has 13 residues. Here the CDR3 reads CASSYWAEDGHTF. The CDR3 DNA sequence: TGTGCCAGCAGTTACTGGGCAGAAGATGGCCACACCTTC.

The gene calls are TRBV25-1 and TRBJ2-1, with 9 nucleotides matching TRBD1. The CDR3 has 15 amino acids. The trim removed 6 bases at V and 7 bases at J, leaving 10 bases unmatched. In germline, CDR1 is MGHDK, CDR2 SYGVNS. The CDR3 sequence is CASSPRGTGLNEQFF. For the CDR3, the DNA is TGTGCCAGCAGCCCACGGGGGACAGGGTTGAATGAGCAGTTCTTC. Full variable domain (rest looked up from reference TRBV25-1 and TRBJ2-1): EADIYQTPRYLVIGTGKKITLECSQTMGHDKMYWYQQDPGMELHLIHYSYGVNSTEKGDLSSESTVSRIRTEHFPLTLESARPSHTSQYLCASSPRGTGLNEQFFGPGTRLTVL.

The rearrangement links TRBV6-9 to TRBJ2-1; D is undetermined. Trimming left V 7 bases short and J 2 bases short, with 6 bases between. Per germline, CDR1 MNHGY and CDR2 SVAAGI. The CDR3 spans 12 residues. The CDR3 region is CASTSTYNEQFF. In DNA form, the CDR3 reads TGTGCCAGCACTTCTACCTACAATGAGCAGTTCTTC.

Many counts were recorded for this clonotype. V and J are TRBV11-2 and TRBJ2-5; 9 nucleotides match TRBD1. The CDR3 extends over 17 amino acids. Looked up from germline, CDR1 is SGHAT and CDR2 is FQNNGV. V lost 4 bases to trimming and J lost 5 bases; unmatched junction nucleotides: 14. CDR3 nucleotide sequence: TGTGCCAGCAGCTCCGCCGGGACAGGGAAGTCGGGGGAGACCCAGTACTTC. The encoded protein is CASSSAGTGKSGETQYF.

This chain joins TRBV5-5 and TRBJ1-5; 7 bases map to TRBD1. Losses at the gene ends were 4 bases for V and 4 bases for J; bases not matched to a gene: 8. Germline V gene lookup returns CDR1 SGHKS and CDR2 YYEKEE (reference sequence). CDR3 size: 15 residues. CDR3 nucleotides: TGTGCCAGCAGCCCGGGGACAGCCCCGAATCAGCCCCAGCATTTT. Protein sequence: CASSPGTAPNQPQHF.

The table lists this clonotype with a few counts. The J gene is TRBJ2-1, the V gene TRBV6-1, with TRBD2 identical over 7 bases. CDR1 is MNHNS, CDR2 SASEGT, per germline. There are 12 residues in the CDR3. Unmatched junction bases numbered 6, after V lost 7 bases and J lost 9 bases. The CDR3 nucleotides are TGTGCCAGCAACCCTTGGGGGGGTGAGCAGTTCTTC. Its translation is CASNPWGGEQFF.

This clonotype was observed a few times. The chain uses TRBV2 and TRBJ1-3, with D possibly TRBD1 on 6 matching bases. The CDR3 is 14 residues long. Trimming cost V 2 bases and J 4 bases, with 9 bases left between them. In germline, CDR1 is SNHLY, CDR2 FYNNEI. DNA for the CDR3: TGTGCCAGCAGTGAATATAGGGGGGGAAACACCATATATTTT. Its protein is CASSEYRGGNTIYF.

V is TRBV29-1 and J is TRBJ2-1, with a tentative D call TRBD2 (6 bases). The CDR3 totals 14 residues. Germline V gene lookup returns CDR1 SQVTM and CDR2 ANQGSEA. Trimming cost V 3 bases and J 1 base, with 10 bases left between them. CDR3 region: CSVDGGVSYNEQFF. The DNA of the CDR3 is TGCAGCGTTGACGGCGGGGTTTCCTACAATGAGCAGTTCTTC.

This clonotype was counted ten times or more. This chain connects TRBV5-6 to TRBJ2-1; 9 nucleotides line up with TRBD1. The CDR3 runs to 14 residues. Germline V CDR1 and CDR2: SGHDT, YYEEEE. The CDR3 region is CATGRTGDYNEQFF. The CDR3, as DNA: TGTGCTACGGGGAGGACAGGGGACTACAATGAGCAGTTCTTC.

This clonotype has only a few counts. The DNA for the CDR3 is TGCAGCACTCGTACGGGCCTCAACAATGAGCAGTTCTTC. Amino acids: CSTRTGLNNEQFF. The V and J genes are TRBV29-1 and TRBJ2-1; no firm D call. Germline lookup yields CDR1 SQVTM and CDR2 ANQGSEA. Trimming pared 8 bases from V and 5 bases from J, leaving 16 bases between. There are 13 residues in the CDR3.

This clonotype was picked up many times. V is TRBV2 and J is TRBJ2-7, with 10 bases fitting TRBD2. V lost 7 bases to trimming and J lost 1 base; unmatched junction nucleotides: 13. The CDR3 sequence is 17 residues long. CDR1 is SNHLY and CDR2 is FYNNEI in the germline V gene. CDR3 amino acids: CASNHQSGRAGSYEQYF. In DNA, the CDR3 is TGTGCCAGCAATCATCAAAGCGGGAGGGCCGGGTCCTACGAGCAGTACTTC.

This clonotype was observed at least ten times. The chain uses TRBV11-2 and TRBJ2-3; 11 nucleotides match TRBD2. Germline CDR1 and CDR2: SGHAT and FQNNGV. V shed 4 bases and J 0 bases; nucleotides not matched to a gene: 3. CDR3 size: 16 residues. CDR3 sequence: CASSSRTSGSTDTQYF. DNA for the CDR3: TGTGCCAGCAGCTCAAGGACTAGCGGGAGCACAGATACGCAGTATTTT.

In its sample, this clonotype was seen many times. V usage is TRBV20-1 and J usage is TRBJ2-3; D possibly corresponds to TRBD2 (5 bases). CDR3 size: 15 residues. V lost 2 bases to trimming and J lost 0 bases, with 12 bases between them. The germline V gene encodes CDR1 DFQATT and CDR2 SNEGSKA (reference sequence). Written as DNA, the CDR3 is TGCAGTGCTAGACCCCCGGGATCTAGCACAGATACGCAGTATTTT. Amino acids: CSARPPGSSTDTQYF.

Ten or more counts support this clonotype. The chain is built from TRBV28 and TRBJ2-1; D possibly corresponds to TRBD2 (7 bases). Germline V gene lookup returns CDR1 MDHEN and CDR2 SYDVKM. Trimming shortened V by 7 bases and J by 0 bases, and 13 bases separated the two germline ends. This CDR3 has 15 amino acids. CDR3 sequence (DNA): TGTGCCAGCACCGGGGGGCGGCCCTCCTACAATGAGCAGTTCTTC. Its protein is CASTGGRPSYNEQFF.

This clonotype was counted a few times. V is TRBV28 and J is TRBJ2-7; 9 positions agree with TRBD2. This CDR3 has 15 amino acids. Germline loops: CDR1 MDHEN, CDR2 SYDVKM. V was clipped by 8 bases and J by 4 bases; unmatched bases: 12. Written as DNA, the CDR3 is TGTGCCAGCTCTCGACCGGGACTAGCCCCTTACGAGCAGTACTTC. Translating gives CASSRPGLAPYEQYF.

The table lists this clonotype with a few counts. The chain combines TRBV6-5 with TRBJ1-3; D unresolved. The CDR3 runs to 18 residues. In germline, CDR1 is MNHEY, CDR2 SVGAGI. The V and J ends lost 0 bases and 2 bases respectively, with 17 bases between them. CDR3 amino acids: CASSYSMGPGAAGNTIYF. CDR3 nucleotide sequence: TGTGCCAGCAGTTACTCGATGGGTCCGGGAGCGGCTGGAAACACCATATATTTT.